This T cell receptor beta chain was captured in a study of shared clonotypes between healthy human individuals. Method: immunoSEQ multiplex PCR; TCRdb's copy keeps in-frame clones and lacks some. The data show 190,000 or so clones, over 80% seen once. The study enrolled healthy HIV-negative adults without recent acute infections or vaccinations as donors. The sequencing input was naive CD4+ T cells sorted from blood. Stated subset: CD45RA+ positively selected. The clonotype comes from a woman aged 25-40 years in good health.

The CDR3 reads CASSVTGGNQPQHF. The CDR3 DNA sequence: TGTGCCAGCAGTGTTACAGGGGGCAATCAGCCCCAGCATTTT. This chain connects TRBV6-1 to TRBJ1-5, with 7 bases fitting TRBD1. CDR1 is MNHNS and CDR2 is SASEGT in the germline V gene. With 4 bases clipped from V and 2 bases from J, the junction kept 2 bases outside the gene matches. The CDR3 has 14 residues.